These 3 T cell receptor beta chains came from one sample sequenced in a study of T cell responses to AZD1222 COVID-19 vaccine. Libraries were prepared by immunoSEQ multiplex PCR; TCRdb keeps only in-frame clonotypes and omits some of them. The table records around 100,000 clones, approximately 90% of them present only once. The specimen was peripheral blood, collected 28 days after the second AZD1222 dose. The receptors stem from an adult who received the AZD1222 COVID-19 vaccine.

The chain has TRBV7-3 and TRBJ2-7, with a weak D call TRBD2 (6 bases). This CDR3 has 17 amino acids. From germline, CDR1 is SGHTA and CDR2 FQGTGA. The V and J ends lost 1 base and 5 bases respectively, with 21 bases between them. The CDR3: CASSLKLGWVPSDEQYF. In nucleotides, the CDR3 is TGTGCCAGCAGCTTAAAGCTCGGGTGGGTTCCTAGCGACGAGCAGTACTTC.

This clone has a single count. In nucleotides, the CDR3 is TGTGCCAGTAGTATGACGACAGAAGCTTTCTTT. Amino acid sequence: CASSMTTEAFF. The chain employs TRBV19 and TRBJ1-1; no firm D call. The CDR3 extends over 11 amino acids. The V end was cut by 3 bases, the J end by 8 bases, with 7 bases between. Germline V gene lookup returns CDR1 LNHDA and CDR2 SQIVND (reference sequence).

The chain is built from TRBV19 and TRBJ1-5; 9 bases map to TRBD1. This CDR3 is built from 15 residues. CDR1 is LNHDA and CDR2 is SQIVND in the germline V gene (reference sequence). V shed 3 bases, J shed 5 bases, and the junction held 5 bases outside the gene matches. The CDR3 spells CASSIGGQGYQPQHF. CDR3 sequence (DNA): TGTGCCAGTAGTATCGGGGGACAGGGCTATCAGCCCCAGCATTTT.